The clone carrying this TCR beta chain was detected a few times. The antigen is undetermined. The sample is drawn from a study of T cells in tumors after PD-1 blockade. Study-wide context: Blood samples averaged roughly 110,000 templates (range about 24,679-260,000) and 36,000 or so unique clonotypes. The study, taken as a whole, reports: Some novel exhausted tumor clones appeared in pre-treatment blood, suggesting peripheral recruitment.

Clones were sequenced by immunoSEQ multiplex PCR, and TCRdb holds only the in-frame ones, with some missing. The sample has about 47,000 clones, 79% seen once; the top ten hold approximately 16%. Germline V gene sequence: CDR1 MNHNS, CDR2 SASEGT. V was clipped by 0 bases and J by 2 bases, with 11 bases between them. This CDR3 is 16 amino acids long. This sequence was found in a human donor with basal cell carcinoma. Sequenced material: PBMCs, taken before anti-PD-1 treatment. The chain is built from TRBV6-1 and TRBJ1-3, with D unresolved. The CDR3, as DNA: TGTGCCAGCAGTGAAGCCGCACAGAACACTGGAAACACCATATATTTT. It codes for CASSEAAQNTGNTIYF.